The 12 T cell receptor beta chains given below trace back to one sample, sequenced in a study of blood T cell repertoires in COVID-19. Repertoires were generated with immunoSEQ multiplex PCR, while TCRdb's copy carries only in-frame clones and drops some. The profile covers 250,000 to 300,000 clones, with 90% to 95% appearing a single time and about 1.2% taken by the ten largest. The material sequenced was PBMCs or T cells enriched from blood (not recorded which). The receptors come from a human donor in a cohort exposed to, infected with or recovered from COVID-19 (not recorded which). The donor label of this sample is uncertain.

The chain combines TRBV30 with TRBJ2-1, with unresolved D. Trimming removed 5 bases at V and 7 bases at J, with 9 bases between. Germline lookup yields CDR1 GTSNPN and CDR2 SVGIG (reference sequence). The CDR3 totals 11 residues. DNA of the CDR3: TGTGCCTGGTCCCTTACTAATGAGCAGTTCTTC. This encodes CAWSLTNEQFF.

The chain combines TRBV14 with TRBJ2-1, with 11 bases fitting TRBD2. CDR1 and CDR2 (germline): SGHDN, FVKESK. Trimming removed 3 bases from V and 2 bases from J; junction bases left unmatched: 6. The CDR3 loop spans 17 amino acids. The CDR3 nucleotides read TGTGCCAGCAGCCACGCTGAACTAGCGGGGGCCTACAATGAGCAGTTCTTC. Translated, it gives CASSHAELAGAYNEQFF.

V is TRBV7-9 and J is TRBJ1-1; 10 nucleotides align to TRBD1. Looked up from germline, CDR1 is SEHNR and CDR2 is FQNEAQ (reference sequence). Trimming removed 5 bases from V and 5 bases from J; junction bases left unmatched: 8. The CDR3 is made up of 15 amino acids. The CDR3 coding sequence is TGTGCCAGCAGCACGCGACAGGGGGCTACTACTGAAGCTTTCTTT. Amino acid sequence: CASSTRQGATTEAFF.

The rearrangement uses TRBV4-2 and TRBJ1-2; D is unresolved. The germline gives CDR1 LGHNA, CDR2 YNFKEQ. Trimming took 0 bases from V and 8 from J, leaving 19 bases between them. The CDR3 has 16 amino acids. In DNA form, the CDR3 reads TGTGCCAGCAGCCAAGATCTAGCCACCTTTGAGAAGGGCTACACCTTC. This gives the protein CASSQDLATFEKGYTF.

The CDR3 region is CAWRGQGMTEAFF. CDR3 in DNA: TGTGCCTGGAGGGGACAGGGGATGACTGAAGCTTTCTTT. V usage is TRBV30 and J usage is TRBJ1-1; 10 bases fit TRBD1. V gave up 3 bases and J gave up 5 bases; unmatched junction bases: 3. Germline-derived CDR1 and CDR2 are GTSNPN and SVGIG (reference sequence). There are 13 residues in the CDR3. Looking up the rest from reference TRBV30 and TRBJ1-1 gives the full variable domain: SQTIHQWPATLVQPVGSPLSLECTVEGTSNPNLYWYRQAAGRGLQLLFYSVGIGQISSEVPQNLSASRPQDRQFILSSKKLLLSDSGFYLCAWRGQGMTEAFFGQGTRLTVV.

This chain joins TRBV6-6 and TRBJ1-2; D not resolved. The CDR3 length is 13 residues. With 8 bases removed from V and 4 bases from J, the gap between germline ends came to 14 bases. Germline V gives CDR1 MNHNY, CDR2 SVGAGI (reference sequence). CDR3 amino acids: CASQSSGVYGYTF. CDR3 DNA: TGTGCCAGCCAAAGTTCCGGGGTCTATGGCTACACCTTC.

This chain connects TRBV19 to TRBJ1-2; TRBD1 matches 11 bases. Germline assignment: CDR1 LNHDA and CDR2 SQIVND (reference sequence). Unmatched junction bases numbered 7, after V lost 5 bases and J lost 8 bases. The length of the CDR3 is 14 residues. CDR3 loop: CASSVDRGQEGYTF. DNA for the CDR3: TGTGCCAGTAGTGTGGACAGGGGGCAGGAAGGCTACACCTTC.

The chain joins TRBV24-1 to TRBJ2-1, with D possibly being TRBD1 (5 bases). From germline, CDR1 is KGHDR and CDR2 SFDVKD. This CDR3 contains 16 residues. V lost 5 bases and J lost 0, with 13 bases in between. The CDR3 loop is CATSAQGQSSYNEQFF. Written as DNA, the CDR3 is TGTGCCACCAGTGCCCAGGGCCAGAGCTCCTACAATGAGCAGTTCTTC.

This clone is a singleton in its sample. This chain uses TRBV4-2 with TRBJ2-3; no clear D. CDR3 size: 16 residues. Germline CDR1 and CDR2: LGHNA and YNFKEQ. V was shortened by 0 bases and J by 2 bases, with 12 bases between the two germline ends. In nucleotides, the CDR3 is TGTGCCAGCAGCCAAGATGGCGGCGTGGTCACAGATACGCAGTATTTT. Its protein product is CASSQDGGVVTDTQYF.

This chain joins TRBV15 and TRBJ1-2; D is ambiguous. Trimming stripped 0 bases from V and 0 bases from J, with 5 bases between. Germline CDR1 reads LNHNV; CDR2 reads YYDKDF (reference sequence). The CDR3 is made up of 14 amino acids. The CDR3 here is CATSRDPTNYGYTF. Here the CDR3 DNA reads TGTGCCACCAGCAGAGATCCAACTAACTATGGCTACACCTTC. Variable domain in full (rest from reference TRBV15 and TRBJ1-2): DAMVIQNPRYQVTQFGKPVTLSCSQTLNHNVMYWYQQKSSQAPKLLFHYYDKDFNNEADTPDNFQSRRPNTSFCFLDIRSPGLGDTAMYLCATSRDPTNYGYTFGSGTRLTVV.

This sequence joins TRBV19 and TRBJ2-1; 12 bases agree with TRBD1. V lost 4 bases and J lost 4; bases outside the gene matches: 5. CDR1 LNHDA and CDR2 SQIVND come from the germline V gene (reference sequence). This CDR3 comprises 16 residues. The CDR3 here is CASSNPGQGAYNEQFF. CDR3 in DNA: TGTGCCAGTAGTAATCCGGGACAGGGGGCGTACAATGAGCAGTTCTTC.

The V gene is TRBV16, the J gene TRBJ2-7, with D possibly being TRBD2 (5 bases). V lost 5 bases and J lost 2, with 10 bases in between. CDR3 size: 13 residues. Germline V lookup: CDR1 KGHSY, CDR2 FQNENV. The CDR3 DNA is TGTGCCAGCAGCGACGGGAACGCCTACGAGCAGTACTTC. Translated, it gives CASSDGNAYEQYF.